This T cell receptor (beta chain) was identified in a study of blood T cell repertoires in COVID-19. Whole-study context: From T cells, B-cell-depleted T cells, or PBMCs came the material, which was cDNA or gDNA.

Method: immunoSEQ multiplex PCR; TCRdb's copy keeps in-frame clones and lacks some. The top ten clones hold approximately 9% of a sample with roughly 250,000 clones, under 90% of them seen once. This CDR3 comprises 15 residues. The V gene's germline CDR1 is SGHVS and CDR2 FNYEAQ. V lost 5 bases, J lost 3 bases, and 6 bases stayed unmatched. Sequenced sample: peripheral blood. This chain joins TRBV7-6 and TRBJ2-7, with 11 bases aligning to TRBD2. The sequence was obtained from a human donor in a cohort sampled during active COVID-19. CDR3 DNA sequence: TGTGCCAGCAGCGGCACTAGCGGGAGTAGCTACGAGCAGTACTTC. Amino acid sequence: CASSGTSGSSYEQYF.